This TCR beta chain stems from a study of Ad26.COV2.S vaccination and SARS-CoV-2 variants. About the study: Once, or twice with 56 days between doses, Ad26.COV2.S was given intramuscularly.

The assay was immunoSEQ multiplex PCR, and TCRdb's table has in-frame clones only and misses some. This sample has about 460,000 clones, with 80% to 90% found just once. Germline V CDR1 and CDR2: SGHRS, YFSETQ. The ends lost 1 base at V and 4 bases at J; junction bases unmatched: 4. The CDR3 consists of 14 residues. Points on this clone: Its antigen is not known.

Findings of the study overall: Substantial breadth was reported for post-vaccination spike-specific CD8+ and CD4+ T cells. Recipients given vaccine exceeded placebo recipients in spike-specific TCR breadth.

This sample's treatment: over 15 received Ad26.COV2.S at low or high dose, single or two shots; 5 received placebo; per-sample allocation not given. Samples came from day 63 after the first vaccine or placebo injection. Donation was by an adult aged 18-55 years who was in Boston. The sequence derives from a person between 18 and 60 years old who received the Ad26.COV2.S COVID-19 vaccine or a placebo. This specimen consisted of peripheral blood, obtained in a trial of Ad26.COV2.S vaccine versus placebo. The chain is built from TRBV5-1 and TRBJ2-7, with TRBD1 matching 8 bases. CDR3 sequence reads: CASSLWTGQYEQYF. DNA of the CDR3: TGCGCCAGCAGCTTGTGGACAGGGCAATACGAGCAGTACTTC.